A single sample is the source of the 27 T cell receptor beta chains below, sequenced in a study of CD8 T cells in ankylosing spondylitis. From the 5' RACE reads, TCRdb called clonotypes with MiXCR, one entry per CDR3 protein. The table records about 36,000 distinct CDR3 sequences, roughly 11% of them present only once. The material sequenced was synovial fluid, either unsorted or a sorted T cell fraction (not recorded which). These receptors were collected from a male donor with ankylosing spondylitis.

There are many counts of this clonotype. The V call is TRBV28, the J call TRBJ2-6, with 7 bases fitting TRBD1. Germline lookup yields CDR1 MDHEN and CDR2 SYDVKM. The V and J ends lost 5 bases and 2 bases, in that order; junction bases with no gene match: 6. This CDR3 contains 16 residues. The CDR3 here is CASSNDRAAGANVLTF. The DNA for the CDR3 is TGTGCCAGCAGTAACGACAGGGCTGCTGGGGCCAACGTCCTGACTTTC. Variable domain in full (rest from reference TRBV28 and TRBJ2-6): DVKVTQSSRYLVKRTGEKVFLECVQDMDHENMFWYRQDPGLGLRLIYFSYDVKMKEKGDIPEGYSVSREKKERFSLILESASTNQTSMYLCASSNDRAAGANVLTFGAGSRLTVL.

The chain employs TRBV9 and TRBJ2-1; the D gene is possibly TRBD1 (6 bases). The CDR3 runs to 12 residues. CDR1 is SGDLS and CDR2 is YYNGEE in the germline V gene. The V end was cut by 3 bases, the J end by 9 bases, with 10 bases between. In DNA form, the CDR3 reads TGTGCCAGCAGCGGGACAGTCGGTGAGCAGTTCTTC. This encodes CASSGTVGEQFF.

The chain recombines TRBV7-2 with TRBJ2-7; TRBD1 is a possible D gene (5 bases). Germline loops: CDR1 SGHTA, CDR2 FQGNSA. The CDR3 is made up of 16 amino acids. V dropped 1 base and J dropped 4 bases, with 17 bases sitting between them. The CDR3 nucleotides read TGTGCCAGCAGCTTAGGGCAGGGTGGGATATCGTACGAGCAGTACTTC. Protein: CASSLGQGGISYEQYF. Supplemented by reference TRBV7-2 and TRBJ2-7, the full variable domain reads GAGVSQSPSNKVTEKGKDVELRCDPISGHTALYWYRQSLGQGLEFLIYFQGNSAPDKSGLPSDRFSAERTGGSVSTLTIQRTQQEDSAVYLCASSLGQGGISYEQYFGPGTRLTVT.

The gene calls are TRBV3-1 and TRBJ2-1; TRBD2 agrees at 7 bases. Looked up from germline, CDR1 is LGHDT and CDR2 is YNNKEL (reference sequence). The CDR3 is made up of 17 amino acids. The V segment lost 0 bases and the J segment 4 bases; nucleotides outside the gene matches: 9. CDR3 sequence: CASSQDVGSGWYNEQFF. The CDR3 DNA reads TGTGCCAGCAGCCAAGACGTTGGTAGCGGGTGGTACAATGAGCAGTTCTTC.

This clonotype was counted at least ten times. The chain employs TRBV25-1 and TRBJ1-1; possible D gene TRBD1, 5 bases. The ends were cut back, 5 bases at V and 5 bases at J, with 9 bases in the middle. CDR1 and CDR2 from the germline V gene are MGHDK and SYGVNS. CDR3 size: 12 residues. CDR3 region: CASSSGGTEAFF. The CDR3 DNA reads TGTGCCAGCAGTTCGGGGGGTACTGAAGCTTTCTTT.

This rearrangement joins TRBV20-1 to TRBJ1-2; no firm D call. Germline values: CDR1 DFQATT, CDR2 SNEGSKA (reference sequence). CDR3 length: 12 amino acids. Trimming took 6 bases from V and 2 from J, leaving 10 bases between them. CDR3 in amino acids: CSARTENYGYTF. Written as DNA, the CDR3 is TGCAGTGCGAGGACCGAAAACTATGGCTACACCTTC.

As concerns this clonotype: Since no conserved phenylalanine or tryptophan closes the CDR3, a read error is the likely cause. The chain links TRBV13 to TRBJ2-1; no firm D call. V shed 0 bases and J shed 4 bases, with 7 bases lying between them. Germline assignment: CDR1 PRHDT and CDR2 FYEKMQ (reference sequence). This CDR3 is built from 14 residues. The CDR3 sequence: CASSLGAQYNEQFH. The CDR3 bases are TGTGCCAGCAGCTTAGGCGCCCAATACAATGAGCAGTTCCAC.

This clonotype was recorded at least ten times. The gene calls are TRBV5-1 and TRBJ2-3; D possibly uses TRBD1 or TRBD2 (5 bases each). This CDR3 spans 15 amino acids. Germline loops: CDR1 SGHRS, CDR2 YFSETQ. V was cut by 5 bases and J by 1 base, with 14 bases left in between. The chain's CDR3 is CASRPGAGRTDTQYF. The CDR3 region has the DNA TGCGCCAGCAGGCCCGGGGCAGGTCGCACAGATACGCAGTATTTT.

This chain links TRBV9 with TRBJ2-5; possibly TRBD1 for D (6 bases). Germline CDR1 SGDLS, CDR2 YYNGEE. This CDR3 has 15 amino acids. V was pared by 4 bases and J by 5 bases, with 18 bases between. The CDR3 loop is CASSSHGSRGETQYF. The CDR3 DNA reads TGTGCCAGCAGCTCACATGGGAGCAGGGGTGAGACCCAGTACTTC.

CDR3 in amino acids: CASATTDTQYF. For the CDR3, the DNA is TGTGCCAGTGCTACAACAGATACGCAGTATTTT. This sequence joins TRBV28 and TRBJ2-3; D remains ambiguous. Germline-derived CDR1 and CDR2 are MDHEN and SYDVKM. There are 11 residues in the CDR3. V was trimmed by 9 bases and J by 3 bases, leaving 7 bases between them. The variable domain in full, with the rest retrieved from reference TRBV28 and TRBJ2-3, is DVKVTQSSRYLVKRTGEKVFLECVQDMDHENMFWYRQDPGLGLRLIYFSYDVKMKEKGDIPEGYSVSREKKERFSLILESASTNQTSMYLCASATTDTQYFGPGTRLTVL.

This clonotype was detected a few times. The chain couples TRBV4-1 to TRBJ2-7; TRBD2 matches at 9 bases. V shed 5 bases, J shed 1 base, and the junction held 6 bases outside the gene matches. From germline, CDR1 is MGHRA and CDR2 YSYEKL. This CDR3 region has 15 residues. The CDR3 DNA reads TGCGCCAGCAGCGGTTGGCTAGCGGGATCCTACGAGCAGTACTTC. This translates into CASSGWLAGSYEQYF.

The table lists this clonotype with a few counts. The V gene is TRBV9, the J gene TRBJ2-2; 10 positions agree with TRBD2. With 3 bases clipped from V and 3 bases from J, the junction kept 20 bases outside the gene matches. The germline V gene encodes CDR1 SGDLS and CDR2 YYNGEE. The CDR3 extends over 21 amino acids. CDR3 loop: CASSDPIGISGREIDTGELFF. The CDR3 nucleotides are TGTGCCAGCAGCGATCCGATTGGAATAAGCGGGAGGGAAATTGACACCGGGGAGCTGTTTTTT. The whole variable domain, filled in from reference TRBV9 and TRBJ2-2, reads DSGVTQTPKHLITATGQRVTLRCSPRSGDLSVYWYQQSLDQGLQFLIQYYNGEERAKGNILERFSAQQFPDLHSELNLSSLELGDSALYFCASSDPIGISGREIDTGELFFGEGSRLTVL.

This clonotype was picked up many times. The DNA for the CDR3 is TGTGCCAGCAGTTCGACAGGGGGGTCGTACGAGCAGTACTTC. Amino acids: CASSSTGGSYEQYF. The chain couples TRBV27 to TRBJ2-7, with 9 bases matching TRBD1. V dropped 4 bases and J dropped 4; count of bases not matched to a gene: 5. The germline V gene encodes CDR1 MNHEY and CDR2 SMNVEV (reference sequence). The CDR3 contains 14 residues.

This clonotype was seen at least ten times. In DNA, the CDR3 is TGTGCCAGCAGGTTGGGGGCGGGAGTCTTAGGTGAGCAGTTCTTC. Amino acid sequence: CASRLGAGVLGEQFF. This chain connects TRBV7-2 to TRBJ2-1, with TRBD2 as a possible D gene (7 bases). The CDR3 spans 15 residues. The germline V gene encodes CDR1 SGHTA and CDR2 FQGNSA. The V end was cut by 6 bases, the J end by 9 bases, with 21 bases between.

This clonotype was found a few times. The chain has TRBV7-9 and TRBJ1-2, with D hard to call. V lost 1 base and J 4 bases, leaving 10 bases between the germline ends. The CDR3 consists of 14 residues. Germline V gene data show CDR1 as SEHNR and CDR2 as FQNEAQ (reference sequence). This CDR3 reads CASSLEGRIYGYTF. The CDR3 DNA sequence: TGTGCCAGCAGCTTAGAAGGACGGATCTATGGCTACACCTTC.

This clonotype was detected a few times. The CDR3, as DNA: TGTGCCAGCAGCTCCCCCAGACGAGCAACCGGGGAGCTGTTTTTT. It codes for CASSSPRRATGELFF. J is TRBJ2-2 and V is TRBV11-3, with D uncertain. The germline V gene encodes CDR1 SGHNT and CDR2 YENEEA. This CDR3 contains 15 residues. Trimming shortened V by 4 bases and J by 5 bases, and 14 bases separated the two germline ends.

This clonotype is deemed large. The CDR3 nucleotides read TGTGCCACCAGCCAACGGGGATCTTACAATGAGCAGTTCTTC. Protein: CATSQRGSYNEQFF. The chain recombines TRBV15 with TRBJ2-1; D is perhaps TRBD2 (5 bases). The germline V and J ends were trimmed by 5 bases and 4 bases, with 12 bases remaining between them. Per the germline V gene, CDR1 is LNHNV and CDR2 is YYDKDF (reference sequence). CDR3 length: 14 residues. The complete variable domain, with remaining parts taken from reference TRBV15 and TRBJ2-1, reads DAMVIQNPRYQVTQFGKPVTLSCSQTLNHNVMYWYQQKSSQAPKLLFHYYDKDFNNEADTPDNFQSRRPNTSFCFLDIRSPGLGDTAMYLCATSQRGSYNEQFFGPGTRLTVL.

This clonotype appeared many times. CDR3 region: CSGGDRGYYGYTF. DNA of the CDR3: TGCAGCGGTGGGGACAGGGGATACTATGGCTACACCTTC. V gene TRBV29-1 combines with J gene TRBJ1-2; 10 nucleotides line up with TRBD1. The V and J ends lost 7 bases and 3 bases, in that order; junction bases with no gene match: 5. There are 13 residues in the CDR3. The germline CDR1 and CDR2 sequences are SQVTM and ANQGSEA.

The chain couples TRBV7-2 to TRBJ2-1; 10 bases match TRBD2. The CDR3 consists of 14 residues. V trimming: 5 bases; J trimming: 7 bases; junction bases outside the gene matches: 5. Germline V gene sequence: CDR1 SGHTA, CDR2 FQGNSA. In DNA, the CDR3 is TGTGCCAGCAGCCTCCTAGCGGGGGTTAATGAGCAGTTCTTC. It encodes CASSLLAGVNEQFF.

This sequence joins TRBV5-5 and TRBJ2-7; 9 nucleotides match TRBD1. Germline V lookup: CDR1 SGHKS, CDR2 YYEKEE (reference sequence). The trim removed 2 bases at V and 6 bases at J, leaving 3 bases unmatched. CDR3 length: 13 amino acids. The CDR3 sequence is CASSFGTGFEQYF. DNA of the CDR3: TGTGCCAGCAGCTTTGGGACAGGGTTCGAGCAGTACTTC.

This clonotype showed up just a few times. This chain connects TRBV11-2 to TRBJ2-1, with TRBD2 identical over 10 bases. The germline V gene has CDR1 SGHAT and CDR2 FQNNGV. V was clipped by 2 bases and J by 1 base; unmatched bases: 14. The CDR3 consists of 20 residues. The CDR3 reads CASSLMRQGQAGGSYNEQFF. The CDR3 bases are TGTGCCAGCAGCTTAATGAGGCAGGGACAAGCGGGAGGGTCCTACAATGAGCAGTTCTTC.

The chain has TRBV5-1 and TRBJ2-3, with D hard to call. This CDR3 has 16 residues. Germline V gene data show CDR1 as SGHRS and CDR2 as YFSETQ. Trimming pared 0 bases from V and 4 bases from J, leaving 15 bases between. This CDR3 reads CASSLGSGYFADTQYF. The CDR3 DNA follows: TGCGCCAGCAGCTTGGGGTCTGGGTACTTCGCAGATACGCAGTATTTT.

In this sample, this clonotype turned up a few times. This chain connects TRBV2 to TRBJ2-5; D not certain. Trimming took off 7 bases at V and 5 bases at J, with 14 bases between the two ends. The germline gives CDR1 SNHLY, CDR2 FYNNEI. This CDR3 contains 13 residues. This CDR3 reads CASNLGWMETQYF. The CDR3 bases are TGTGCCAGCAACCTAGGGTGGATGGAGACCCAGTACTTC.

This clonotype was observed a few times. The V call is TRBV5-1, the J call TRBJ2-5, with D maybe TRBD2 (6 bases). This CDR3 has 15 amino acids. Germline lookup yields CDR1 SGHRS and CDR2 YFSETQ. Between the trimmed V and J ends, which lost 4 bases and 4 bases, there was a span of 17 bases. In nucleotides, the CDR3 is TGCGCCAGCAGCCTGGTGGGACGGGGAGGAGAGACCCAGTACTTC. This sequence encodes CASSLVGRGGETQYF.

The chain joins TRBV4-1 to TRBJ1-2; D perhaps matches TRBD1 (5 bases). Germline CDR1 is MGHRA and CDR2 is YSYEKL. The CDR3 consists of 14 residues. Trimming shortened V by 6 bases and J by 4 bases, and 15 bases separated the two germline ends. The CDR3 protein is CASSGGTDPYGYTF. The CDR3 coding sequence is TGCGCCAGCAGTGGCGGGACGGATCCCTATGGCTACACCTTC.

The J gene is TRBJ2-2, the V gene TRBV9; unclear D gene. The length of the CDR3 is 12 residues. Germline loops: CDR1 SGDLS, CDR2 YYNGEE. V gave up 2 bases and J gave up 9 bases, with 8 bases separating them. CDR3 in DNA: TGTGCCAGCAGCGTCGACGGGCGGGAGCTGTTTTTT. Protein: CASSVDGRELFF. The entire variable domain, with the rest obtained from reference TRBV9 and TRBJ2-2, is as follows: DSGVTQTPKHLITATGQRVTLRCSPRSGDLSVYWYQQSLDQGLQFLIQYYNGEERAKGNILERFSAQQFPDLHSELNLSSLELGDSALYFCASSVDGRELFFGEGSRLTVL.

The CDR3 protein is CASSYGLGPSLYGYTF. CDR3 in DNA: TGTGCCAGCAGTTACGGTTTAGGGCCGTCTCTCTATGGCTACACCTTC. V and J are TRBV6-5 and TRBJ1-2; D is ambiguous. The length of the CDR3 is 16 residues. CDR1 MNHEY and CDR2 SVGAGI come from the germline V gene. Trimming removed 2 bases from V and 4 bases from J, with 17 bases in between.